The subject of this entry is one T cell receptor beta chain. Its antigen is unidentified. The data stem from a study of T-cell reconstitution after alpha-beta-depleted transplantation in children. The study, taken as a whole, reports: Newly generated T cells supplied most T-cell counts and diversity one year post-transplant. There were reportedly several hundred expanded graft clones from which alpha-beta T cells came about two months after transplant. Some patients showed high day-60 TCRbeta diversity, which derived from surviving recipient T cells and thymic progenitors.

The germline gives CDR1 DFQATT, CDR2 SNEGSKA (reference sequence). After removal of 6 bases from V and 4 bases from J, the junction contained 7 bases not matched to a gene. The CDR3 is 14 amino acids. Preparation of the TCRbeta library was carried out with unique molecular identifiers. MiXCR, applied by TCRdb to the PCR reads, yields one record per CDR3 protein. The sample carries hundreds of thousands of distinct CDR3 sequences, approximately 15% recorded once. The source was PBMCs, mostly from graft donor cells, collected 360 days after TCRalphabeta/CD19-depleted stem cell transplant. This chain links TRBV20-1 with TRBJ1-4, with TRBD1 matching 8 bases. The TCR comes from a male patient under 10 years old who had a stem cell transplant for acute lymphoblastic leukemia, so the T cells may come from the graft donor. CDR3 protein: CSASNRGGNEKLFF. CDR3 coding DNA: TGCAGTGCATCCAACAGGGGGGGTAATGAAAAACTGTTTTTT.